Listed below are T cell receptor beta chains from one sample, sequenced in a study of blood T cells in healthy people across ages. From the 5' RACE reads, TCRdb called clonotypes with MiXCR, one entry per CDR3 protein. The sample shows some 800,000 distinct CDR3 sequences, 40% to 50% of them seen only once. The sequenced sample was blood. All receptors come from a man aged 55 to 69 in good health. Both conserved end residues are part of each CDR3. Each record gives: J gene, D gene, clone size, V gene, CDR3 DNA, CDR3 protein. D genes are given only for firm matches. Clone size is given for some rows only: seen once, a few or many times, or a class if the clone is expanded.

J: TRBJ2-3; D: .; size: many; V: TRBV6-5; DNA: TGTGCCAGCAGTCGGTCAGCAGATACGCAGTATTTT; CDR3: CASSRSADTQYF
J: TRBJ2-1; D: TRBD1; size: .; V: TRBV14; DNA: TGTGCCAGCAGCCAAGTTATAGGGGGCTCTCCTTACAATGAGCAGTTCTTC; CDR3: CASSQVIGGSPYNEQFF
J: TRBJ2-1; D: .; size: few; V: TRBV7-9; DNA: TGTGCCGGCGGCTTACCGGGACCGGGGAATGAGCAGTTCTTC; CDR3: CAGGLPGPGNEQFF
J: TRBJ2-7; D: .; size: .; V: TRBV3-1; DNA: TGTGCCAGCAGCAGGGAGAACGAGCAGTACTTC; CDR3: CASSRENEQYF
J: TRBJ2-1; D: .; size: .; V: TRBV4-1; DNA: TGCGCCAGCAGCCACCCAAGCCAGGGTGTAGACAATGAGCAGTTCTTC; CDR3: CASSHPSQGVDNEQFF
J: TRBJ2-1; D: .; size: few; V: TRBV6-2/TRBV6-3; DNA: TGTGCCAGCAGCCCCGATACCTCCAATGAGCAGTTCTTC; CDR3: CASSPDTSNEQFF
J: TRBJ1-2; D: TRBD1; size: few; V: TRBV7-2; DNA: TGTGCCAGCAGCTTACCGGGACAGGGTTTTAGCTACACCTTC; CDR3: CASSLPGQGFSYTF
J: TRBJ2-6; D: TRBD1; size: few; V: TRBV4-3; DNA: TGCGCCAGCAGCCAAGGTGGCAGGGGGCGTTCAGGGGCCAACGTCCTGACTTTC; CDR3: CASSQGGRGRSGANVLTF
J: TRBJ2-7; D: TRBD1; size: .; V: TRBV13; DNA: TGTGCCAGCAGCGCGGGACAGGCATCGACCTACGAGCAGTACTTC; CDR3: CASSAGQASTYEQYF
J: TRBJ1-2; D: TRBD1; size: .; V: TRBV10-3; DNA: TGTGCCATCAGCCAGACAGGGGACTATGGCTACACCTTC; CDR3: CAISQTGDYGYTF
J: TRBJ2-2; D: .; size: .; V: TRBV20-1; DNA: TGCAGTGCTAGAGATTGGCTCACGAACACCGGGGAGCTGTTTTTT; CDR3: CSARDWLTNTGELFF
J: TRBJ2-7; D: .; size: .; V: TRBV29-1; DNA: TGCAGCGTTGATCGGGACGGTAGCTCCTACGAGCAGTACTTC; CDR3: CSVDRDGSSYEQYF
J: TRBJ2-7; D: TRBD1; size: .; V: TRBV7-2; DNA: TGTGCCAGCAGCTTTCAGTGGGACAGCTACGAGCAGTACTTC; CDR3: CASSFQWDSYEQYF
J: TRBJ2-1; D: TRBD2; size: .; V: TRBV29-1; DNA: TGCAGCGTCCTTCCCCCACCGGGACTAGCGGGGACCTACGAGCAGTTCTTC; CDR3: CSVLPPPGLAGTYEQFF
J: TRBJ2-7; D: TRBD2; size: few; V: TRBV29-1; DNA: TGCAGCGTTGAAGACCCTACGGGGGGCTACGAGCAGTACTTC; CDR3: CSVEDPTGGYEQYF
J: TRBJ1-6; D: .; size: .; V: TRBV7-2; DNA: TGTGCCAGCAGCCCTCAGGGCGGGGGTAATTCACCCCTCCACTTT; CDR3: CASSPQGGGNSPLHF
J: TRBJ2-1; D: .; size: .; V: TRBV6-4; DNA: TGTGCCAGCAGTGACTTCCCAGGGGCGGATGAGCAGTTCTTC; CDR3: CASSDFPGADEQFF
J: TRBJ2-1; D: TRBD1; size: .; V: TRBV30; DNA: TGTGCCTGGGATTCGACAGGGGGCTACAATGAGCAGTTCTTC; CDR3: CAWDSTGGYNEQFF
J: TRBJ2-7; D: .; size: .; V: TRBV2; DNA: TGTGCCAGCACTGAGGCAGACTCCTACGAGCAGTACTTC; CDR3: CASTEADSYEQYF
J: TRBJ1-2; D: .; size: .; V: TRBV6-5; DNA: TGTGCTAGCAGTTACTCTGCGGGGGCGGATGGCTACACCTTC; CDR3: CASSYSAGADGYTF
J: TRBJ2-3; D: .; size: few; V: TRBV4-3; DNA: TGCGCCAGCAGGGACCAGGGGAAGAGCACAGATACGCAGTATTTT; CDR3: CASRDQGKSTDTQYF
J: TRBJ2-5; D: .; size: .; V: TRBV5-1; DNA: TGCTCCAGCAGCTCAGAACTGGGAGAGACCCAGTACTTC; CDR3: CSSSSELGETQYF
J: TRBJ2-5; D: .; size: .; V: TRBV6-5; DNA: TGTGCCAGCAGCCAACAGGGTGTGGAGGAGACCCAGTACTTC; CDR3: CASSQQGVEETQYF
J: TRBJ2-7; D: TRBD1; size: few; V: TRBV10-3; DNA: TGTGCCATCAGTGAACGACAGGGTATTTACGAGCAGTACTTC; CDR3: CAISERQGIYEQYF
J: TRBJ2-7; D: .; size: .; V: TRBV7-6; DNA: TGTGCCAGCAGCTTGGAAGGTCACGCGGGCTCCTACGAGCAGTACTTC; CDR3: CASSLEGHAGSYEQYF
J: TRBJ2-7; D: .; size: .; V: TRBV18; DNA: TGTGCCAGCTCAAGCGGACAGCCCCAGTCCGGAACCTACGAGCAGTACTTC; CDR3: CASSSGQPQSGTYEQYF
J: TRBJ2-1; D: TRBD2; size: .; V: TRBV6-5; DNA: TGTGCCAGCAGCAAACAGGGACTAGCGGCCTACAATGAGCAGTTCTTC; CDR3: CASSKQGLAAYNEQFF
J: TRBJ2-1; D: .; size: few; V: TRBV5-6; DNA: TGTGCCAGCAGCTTAGGCCCTCCCGCCGGGAGCTCCTACAATGAGCAGTTCTTC; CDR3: CASSLGPPAGSSYNEQFF
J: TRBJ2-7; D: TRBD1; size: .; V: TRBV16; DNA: TGTGCCAGCAGCCTCGCCGGGACAGGGGGCTTCAACGAGCAGTACTTC; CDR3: CASSLAGTGGFNEQYF
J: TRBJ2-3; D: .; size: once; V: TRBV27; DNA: TGTGCCAGCATGCTTGGGTGGGGGGTCACAGATACGCAGTATTTT; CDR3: CASMLGWGVTDTQYF
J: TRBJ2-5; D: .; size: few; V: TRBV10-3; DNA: TGTGCCATCAGTGAGCCCAGGGAGACCCAGTACTTC; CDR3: CAISEPRETQYF
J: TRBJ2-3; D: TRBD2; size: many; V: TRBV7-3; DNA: TGTGCCAGCAGCAGCGGGGGCAGTACAGATACGCAGTATTTT; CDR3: CASSSGGSTDTQYF
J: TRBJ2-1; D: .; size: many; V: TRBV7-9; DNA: TGTGCCAGCAGCTTATTGGGAGATGAGCAGTTCTTC; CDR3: CASSLLGDEQFF
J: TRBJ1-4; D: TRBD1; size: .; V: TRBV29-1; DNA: TGCAGCGCTGCCGGGACAGATAATAAAAAACTGTTTTTT; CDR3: CSAAGTDNKKLFF
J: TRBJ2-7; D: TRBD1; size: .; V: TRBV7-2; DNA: TGTGCCAGCACCAAAGACAGGGTTTGTGAGCAGTACTTC; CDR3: CASTKDRVCEQYF
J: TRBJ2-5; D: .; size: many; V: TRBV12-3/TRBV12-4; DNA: TGTGCCAGCAGTTCCGGCAGGAAAGGGGAGACCCAGTACTTC; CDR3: CASSSGRKGETQYF
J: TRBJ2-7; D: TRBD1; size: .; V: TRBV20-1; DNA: TGCAGTGCTAGCCCTCTAGGGGGCTCCTACAATGAGCAGTACTTC; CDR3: CSASPLGGSYNEQYF
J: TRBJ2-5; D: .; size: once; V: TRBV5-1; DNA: TGCGCCAGCAACATCGGACTGGTGGGGGAGACCCAGTACTTC; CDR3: CASNIGLVGETQYF
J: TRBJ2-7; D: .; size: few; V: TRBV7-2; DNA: TGTGCCAGCAGCTTAGCGCTGCAGGGGGGCCTTTACGAGCAGTACTTC; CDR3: CASSLALQGGLYEQYF
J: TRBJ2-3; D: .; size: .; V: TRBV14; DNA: TGTGCCAGCAGCCAACAGCGGGCCACAGATACGCAGTATTTT; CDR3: CASSQQRATDTQYF